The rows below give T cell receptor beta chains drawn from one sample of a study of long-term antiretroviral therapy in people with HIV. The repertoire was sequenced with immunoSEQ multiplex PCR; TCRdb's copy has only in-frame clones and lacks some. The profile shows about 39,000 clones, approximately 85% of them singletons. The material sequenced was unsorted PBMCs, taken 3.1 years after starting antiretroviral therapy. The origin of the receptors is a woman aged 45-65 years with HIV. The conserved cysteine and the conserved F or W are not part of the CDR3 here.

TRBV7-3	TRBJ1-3	ASSLGAGSGNTIY
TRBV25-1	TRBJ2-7	ASSERGETYEQY
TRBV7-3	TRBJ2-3	ASSTTGMDTQY
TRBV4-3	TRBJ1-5	ASSRTRTGGSGSQPQH
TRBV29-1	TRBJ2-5	SSGQQETQY
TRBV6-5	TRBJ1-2	ASSYAQGAGGYT
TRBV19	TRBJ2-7	ASSGQGYEQY
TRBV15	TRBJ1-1	ATSTGQGNTEAF
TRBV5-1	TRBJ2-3	ASSPGGVSTDTQY
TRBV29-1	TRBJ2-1	SVAGRLAGGDEQF
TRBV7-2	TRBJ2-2	ASSVRDRGAGELF
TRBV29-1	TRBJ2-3	SAGGGGGDTQY
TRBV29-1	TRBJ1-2	SVRDSGVYGYT
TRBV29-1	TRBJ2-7	SVRSGTSGSYEQY
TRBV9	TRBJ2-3	ASSARTDTQY
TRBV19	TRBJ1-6	ATGEPYNSPLH
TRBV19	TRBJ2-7	ASSSLSSGGPYEQY
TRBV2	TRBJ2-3	ASTQDWSTDTQY
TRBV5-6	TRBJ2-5	ASSLVAGTSRGETQY
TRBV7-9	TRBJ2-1	ASSWGGGEQF
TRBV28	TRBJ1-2	ASSFVRILIRGYT
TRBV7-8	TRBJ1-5	ASSLEGSYSNQPQH
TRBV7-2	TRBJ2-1	ASSLSGGLYNEQF
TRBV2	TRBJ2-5	ASGSEGVETQY
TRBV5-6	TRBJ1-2	ASSFNRGDYGYT
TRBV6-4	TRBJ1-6	ASSDSAGSASPLH
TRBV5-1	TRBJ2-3	ASGPREPTRDTQY
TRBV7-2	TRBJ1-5	ASSLETGNQPQH
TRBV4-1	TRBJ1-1	ASSPEATPPATEAF
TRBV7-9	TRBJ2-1	ASSKDNLYNEQF
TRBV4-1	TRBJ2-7	ASSQDSASSYEQY
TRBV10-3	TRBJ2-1	AISESMRGGPEEQF
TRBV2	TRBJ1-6	ASGWETGVNSPLH
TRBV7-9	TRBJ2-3	ASSFGQGSDTQY
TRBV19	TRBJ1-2	ASSIGDRSNYGYT
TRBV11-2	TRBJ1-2	ASSGGYYGYT
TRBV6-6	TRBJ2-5	ASSSKNTGREETQY
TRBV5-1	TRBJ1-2	ASSLRDEGRLT
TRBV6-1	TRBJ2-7	ASSEISYEQY
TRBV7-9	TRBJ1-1	ASSLEGPRKLNTEAF
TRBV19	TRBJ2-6	ASSPGGYSGANVLT
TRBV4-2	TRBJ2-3	ASSQEGDYNTDTQY